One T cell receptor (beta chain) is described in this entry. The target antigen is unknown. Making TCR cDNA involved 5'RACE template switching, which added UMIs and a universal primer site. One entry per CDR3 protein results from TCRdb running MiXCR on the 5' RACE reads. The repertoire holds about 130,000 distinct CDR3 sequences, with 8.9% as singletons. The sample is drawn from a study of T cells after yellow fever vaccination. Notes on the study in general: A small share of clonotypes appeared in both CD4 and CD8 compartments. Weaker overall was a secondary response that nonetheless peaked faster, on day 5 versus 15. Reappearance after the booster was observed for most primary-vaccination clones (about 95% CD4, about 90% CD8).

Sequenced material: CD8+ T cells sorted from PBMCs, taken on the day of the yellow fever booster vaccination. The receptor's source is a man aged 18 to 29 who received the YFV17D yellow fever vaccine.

The CDR3, as DNA: TGTGCCAGCAGCCCTACTTGGACTTACGAGCAGTACTTC. Encoded protein: CASSPTWTYEQYF. The J gene is TRBJ2-7, the V gene TRBV7-9; maybe TRBD2 (5 bases). This CDR3 is built from 13 residues. Trimming removed 5 bases from V and 4 bases from J, with 12 bases in between. Germline V lookup: CDR1 SEHNR, CDR2 FQNEAQ (reference sequence).